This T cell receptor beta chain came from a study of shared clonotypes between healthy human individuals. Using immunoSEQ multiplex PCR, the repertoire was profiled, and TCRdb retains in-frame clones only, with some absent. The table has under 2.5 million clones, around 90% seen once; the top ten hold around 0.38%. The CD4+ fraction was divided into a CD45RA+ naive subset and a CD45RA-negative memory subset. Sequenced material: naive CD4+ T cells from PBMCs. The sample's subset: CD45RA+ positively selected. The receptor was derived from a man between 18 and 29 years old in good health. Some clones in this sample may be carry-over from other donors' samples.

The CDR3 is CASSFVAGPYNEQFF. The CDR3 DNA follows: TGTGCCAGCAGCTTTGTAGCGGGACCTTACAATGAGCAGTTCTTC. The V call is TRBV11-3, the J call TRBJ2-1; TRBD2 matches 8 bases. Trimming at V came to 3 bases and at J to 4 bases, leaving 5 bases not matched to a gene. CDR3 length equals 15 residues. The germline V gene encodes CDR1 SGHNT and CDR2 YENEEA. The whole variable domain, filled in from reference TRBV11-3 and TRBJ2-1, reads EAGVVQSPRYKIIEKKQPVAFWCNPISGHNTLYWYLQNLGQGPELLIRYENEEAVDDSQLPKDRFSAERLKGVDSTLKIQPAELGDSAVYLCASSFVAGPYNEQFFGPGTRLTVL.